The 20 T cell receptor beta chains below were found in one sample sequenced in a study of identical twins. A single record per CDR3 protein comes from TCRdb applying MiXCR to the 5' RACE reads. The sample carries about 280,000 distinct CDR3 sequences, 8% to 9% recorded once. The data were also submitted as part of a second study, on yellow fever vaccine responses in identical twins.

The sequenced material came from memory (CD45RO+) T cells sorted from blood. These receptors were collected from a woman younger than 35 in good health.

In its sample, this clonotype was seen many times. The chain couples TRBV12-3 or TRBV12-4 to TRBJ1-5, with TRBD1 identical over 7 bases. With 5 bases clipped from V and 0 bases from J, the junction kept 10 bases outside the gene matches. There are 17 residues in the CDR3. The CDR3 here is CASSNNRDSYSNQPQHF. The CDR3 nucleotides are TGTGCCAGCAGTAACAACCGGGACAGCTATAGCAATCAGCCCCAGCATTTT.

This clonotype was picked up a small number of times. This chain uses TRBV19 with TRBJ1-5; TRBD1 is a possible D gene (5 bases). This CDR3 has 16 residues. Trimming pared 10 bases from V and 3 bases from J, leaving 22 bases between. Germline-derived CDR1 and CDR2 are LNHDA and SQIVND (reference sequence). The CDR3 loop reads CATSISAQGNNQPQHF. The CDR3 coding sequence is TGTGCCACCTCGATCTCAGCTCAGGGCAACAATCAGCCCCAGCATTTT. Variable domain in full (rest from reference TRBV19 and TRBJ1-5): DGGITQSPKYLFRKEGQNVTLSCEQNLNHDAMYWYRQDPGQGLRLIYYSQIVNDFQKGDIAEGYSVSREKKESFPLTVTSAQKNPTAFYLCATSISAQGNNQPQHFGDGTRLSIL.

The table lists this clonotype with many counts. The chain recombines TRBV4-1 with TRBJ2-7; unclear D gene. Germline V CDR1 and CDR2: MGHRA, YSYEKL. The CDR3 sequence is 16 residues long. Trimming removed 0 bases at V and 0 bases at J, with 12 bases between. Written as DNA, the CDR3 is TGCGCCAGCAGCCAAGAAAGGCAGTATAGCTCCTACGAGCAGTACTTC. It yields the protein CASSQERQYSSYEQYF.

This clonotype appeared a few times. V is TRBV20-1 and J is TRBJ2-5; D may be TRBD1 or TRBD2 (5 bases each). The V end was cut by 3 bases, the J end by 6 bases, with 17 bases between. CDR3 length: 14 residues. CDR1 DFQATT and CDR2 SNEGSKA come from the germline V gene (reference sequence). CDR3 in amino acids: CSARSRDPLQTQYF. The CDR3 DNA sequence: TGCAGTGCTAGGTCCCGGGACCCACTCCAGACCCAGTACTTC.

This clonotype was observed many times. The chain's CDR3 is CSVGDRYNEQFF. The CDR3 coding sequence is TGCAGCGTTGGAGACCGTTACAATGAGCAGTTCTTC. The chain links TRBV29-1 to TRBJ2-1; D is undetermined. The CDR3 loop spans 12 amino acids. V was shortened by 4 bases and J by 4 bases, with 8 bases between the two germline ends. Germline-derived CDR1 and CDR2 are SQVTM and ANQGSEA.

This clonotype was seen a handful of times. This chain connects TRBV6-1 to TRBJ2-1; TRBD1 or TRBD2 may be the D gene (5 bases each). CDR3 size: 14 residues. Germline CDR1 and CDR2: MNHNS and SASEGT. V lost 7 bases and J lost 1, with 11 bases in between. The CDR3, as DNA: TGTGCCAGCATGGGGTGGGGGTCCTACAATGAGCAGTTCTTC. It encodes CASMGWGSYNEQFF.

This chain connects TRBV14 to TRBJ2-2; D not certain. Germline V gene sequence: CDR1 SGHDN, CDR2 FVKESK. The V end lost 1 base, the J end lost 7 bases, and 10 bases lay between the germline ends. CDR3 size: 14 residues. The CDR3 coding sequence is TGTGCCAGCAGCCAAGTGAGAGGCAGCGGGGAGCTGTTTTTT. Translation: CASSQVRGSGELFF.

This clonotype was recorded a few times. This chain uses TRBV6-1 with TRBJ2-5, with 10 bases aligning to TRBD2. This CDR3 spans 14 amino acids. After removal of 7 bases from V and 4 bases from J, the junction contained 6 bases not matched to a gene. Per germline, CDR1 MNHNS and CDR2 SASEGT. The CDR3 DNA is TGTGCCAGCACTAGCGGGAGAATGGTAGAGACCCAGTACTTC. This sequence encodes CASTSGRMVETQYF.

CDR3 bases: TGTGCCAGCAGCGCCTGGACAGGGCTCCAAGAGACCCAGTACTTC. This encodes CASSAWTGLQETQYF. The chain uses TRBV9 and TRBJ2-5, with 8 bases that match TRBD1. The trim removed 3 bases at V and 1 base at J, leaving 5 bases unmatched. CDR1 and CDR2 (germline): SGDLS, YYNGEE. This CDR3 has 15 amino acids.

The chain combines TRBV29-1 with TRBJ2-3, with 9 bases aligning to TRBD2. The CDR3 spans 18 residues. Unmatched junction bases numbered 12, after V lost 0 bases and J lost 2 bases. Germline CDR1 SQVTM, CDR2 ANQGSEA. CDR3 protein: CSVEDPNPTSGVTDTQYF. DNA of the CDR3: TGCAGCGTTGAAGATCCCAACCCGACTAGCGGCGTCACAGATACGCAGTATTTT.

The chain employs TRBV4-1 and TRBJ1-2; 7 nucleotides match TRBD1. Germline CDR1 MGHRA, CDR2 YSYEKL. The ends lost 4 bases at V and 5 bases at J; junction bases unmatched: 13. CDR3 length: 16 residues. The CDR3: CASSPPRDRVLYGYTF. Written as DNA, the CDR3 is TGCGCCAGCAGCCCCCCGCGGGACAGAGTATTATATGGCTACACCTTC.

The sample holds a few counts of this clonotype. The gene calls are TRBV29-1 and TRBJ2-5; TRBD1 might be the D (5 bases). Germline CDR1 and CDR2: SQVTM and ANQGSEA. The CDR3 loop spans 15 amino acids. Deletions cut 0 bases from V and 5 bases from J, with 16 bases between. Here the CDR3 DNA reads TGCAGCGTTGAAGAGGGTGGAAGGGGTCCCGAGACCCAGTACTTC. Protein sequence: CSVEEGGRGPETQYF. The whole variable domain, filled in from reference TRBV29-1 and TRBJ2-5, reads SAVISQKPSRDICQRGTSLTIQCQVDSQVTMMFWYRQQPGQSLTLIATANQGSEATYESGFVIDKFPISRPNLTFSTLTVSNMSPEDSSIYLCSVEEGGRGPETQYFGPGTRLLVL.

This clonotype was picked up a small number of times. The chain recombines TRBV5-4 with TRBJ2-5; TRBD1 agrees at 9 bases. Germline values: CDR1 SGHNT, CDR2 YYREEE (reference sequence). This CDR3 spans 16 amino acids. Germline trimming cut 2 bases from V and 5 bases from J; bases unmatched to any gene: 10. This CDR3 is CASSFLGQGISETQYF. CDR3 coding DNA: TGTGCCAGCAGCTTTCTCGGACAGGGGATATCCGAGACCCAGTACTTC.

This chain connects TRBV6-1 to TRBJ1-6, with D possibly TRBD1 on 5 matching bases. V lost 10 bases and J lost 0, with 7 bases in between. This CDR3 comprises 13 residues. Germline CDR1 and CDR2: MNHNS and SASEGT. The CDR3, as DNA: TGTGCCACCGGGGGCTCCTATAATTCACCCCTCCACTTT. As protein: CATGGSYNSPLHF.

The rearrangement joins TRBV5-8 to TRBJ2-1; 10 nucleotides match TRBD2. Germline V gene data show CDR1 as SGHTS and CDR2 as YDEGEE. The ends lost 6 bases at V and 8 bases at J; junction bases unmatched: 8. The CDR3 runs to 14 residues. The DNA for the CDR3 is TGTGCCAGCACGCTTAGCGGGAGGTTGTATGAGCAGTTCTTC. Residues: CASTLSGRLYEQFF.

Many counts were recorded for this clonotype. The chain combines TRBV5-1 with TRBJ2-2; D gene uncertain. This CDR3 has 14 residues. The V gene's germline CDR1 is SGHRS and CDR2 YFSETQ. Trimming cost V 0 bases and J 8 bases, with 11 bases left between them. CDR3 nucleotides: TGCGCCAGCAGCTTGGAGGCAACCAAGGGGGAGCTGTTTTTT. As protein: CASSLEATKGELFF.

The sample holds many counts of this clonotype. The chain's CDR3 is CASSWGGGASYEQYF. The CDR3 coding sequence is TGTGCCAGCAGCTGGGGTGGAGGGGCTTCCTACGAGCAGTACTTC. This chain uses TRBV5-6 with TRBJ2-7, with D possibly matching TRBD2 (6 bases). Deletions cut 3 bases from V and 1 base from J, with 14 bases between. Germline V CDR1 and CDR2: SGHDT, YYEEEE. This CDR3 has 15 residues.

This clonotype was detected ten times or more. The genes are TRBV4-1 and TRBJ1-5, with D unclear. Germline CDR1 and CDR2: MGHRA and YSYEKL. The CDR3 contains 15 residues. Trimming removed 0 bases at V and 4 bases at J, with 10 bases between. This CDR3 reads CASSQEGQKNQPQHF. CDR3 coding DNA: TGCGCCAGCAGCCAAGAGGGCCAGAAAAATCAGCCCCAGCATTTT.

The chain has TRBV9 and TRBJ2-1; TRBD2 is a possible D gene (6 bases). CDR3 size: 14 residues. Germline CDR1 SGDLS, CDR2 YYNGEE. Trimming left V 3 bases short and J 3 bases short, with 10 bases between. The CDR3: CASSGAGNYNEQFF. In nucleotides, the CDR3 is TGTGCCAGCAGCGGGGCGGGGAACTACAATGAGCAGTTCTTC.

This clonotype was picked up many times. CDR3 in amino acids: CASSWTRGYNEQFF. DNA of the CDR3: TGCGCCAGCAGCTGGACCAGAGGGTACAATGAGCAGTTCTTC. The rearrangement uses TRBV5-1 and TRBJ2-1; tentatively, D is TRBD2 (5 bases). Germline V CDR1 and CDR2: SGHRS, YFSETQ. The V and J ends lost 3 bases and 4 bases respectively, with 11 bases between them. The CDR3 covers 14 residues.